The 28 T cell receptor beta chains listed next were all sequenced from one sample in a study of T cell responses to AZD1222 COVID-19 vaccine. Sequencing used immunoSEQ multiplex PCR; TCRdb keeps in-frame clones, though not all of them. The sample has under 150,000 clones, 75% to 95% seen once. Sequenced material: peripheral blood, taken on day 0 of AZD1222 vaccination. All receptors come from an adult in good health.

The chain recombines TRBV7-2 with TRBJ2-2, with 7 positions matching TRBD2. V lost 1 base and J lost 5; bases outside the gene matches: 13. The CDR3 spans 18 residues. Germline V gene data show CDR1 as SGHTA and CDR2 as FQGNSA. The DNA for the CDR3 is TGTGCCAGCAGCTTAGTGGGGTCCGCGGGAGTATGGACCGGGGAGCTGTTTTTT. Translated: CASSLVGSAGVWTGELFF. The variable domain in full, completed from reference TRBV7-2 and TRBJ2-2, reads GAGVSQSPSNKVTEKGKDVELRCDPISGHTALYWYRQSLGQGLEFLIYFQGNSAPDKSGLPSDRFSAERTGGSVSTLTIQRTQQEDSAVYLCASSLVGSAGVWTGELFFGEGSRLTVL.

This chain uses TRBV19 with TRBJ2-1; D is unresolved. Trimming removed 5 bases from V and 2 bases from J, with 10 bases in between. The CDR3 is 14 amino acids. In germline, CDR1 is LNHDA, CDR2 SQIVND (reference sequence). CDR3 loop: CASSPELAYNEQFF. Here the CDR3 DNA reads TGTGCCAGTAGTCCGGAGCTGGCCTACAATGAGCAGTTCTTC.

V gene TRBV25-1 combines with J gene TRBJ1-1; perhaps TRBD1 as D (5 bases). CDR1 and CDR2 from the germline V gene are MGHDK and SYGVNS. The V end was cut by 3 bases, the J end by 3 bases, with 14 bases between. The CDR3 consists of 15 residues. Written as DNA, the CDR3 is TGTGCCAGCAGTGATCCGACTGGGGGGGACACTGAAGCTTTCTTT. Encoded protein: CASSDPTGGDTEAFF.

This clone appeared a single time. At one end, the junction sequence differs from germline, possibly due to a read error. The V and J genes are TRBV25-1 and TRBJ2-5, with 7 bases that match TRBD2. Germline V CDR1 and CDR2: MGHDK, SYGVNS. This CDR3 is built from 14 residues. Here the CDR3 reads CATSVWGGGETQYF. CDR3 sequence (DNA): TGTGCCACCAGTGTTTGGGGGGGAGGAGAGACCCAGTACTTC.

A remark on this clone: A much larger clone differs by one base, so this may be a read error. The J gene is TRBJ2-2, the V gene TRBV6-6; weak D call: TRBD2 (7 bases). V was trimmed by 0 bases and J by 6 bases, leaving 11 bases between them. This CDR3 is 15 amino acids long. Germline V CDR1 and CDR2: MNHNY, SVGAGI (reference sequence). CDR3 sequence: CASSYSRGGPGELFF. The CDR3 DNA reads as TGTGCCAGCAGTTACTCGAGGGGGGGGCCCGGGGAGCTGTTTTTT.

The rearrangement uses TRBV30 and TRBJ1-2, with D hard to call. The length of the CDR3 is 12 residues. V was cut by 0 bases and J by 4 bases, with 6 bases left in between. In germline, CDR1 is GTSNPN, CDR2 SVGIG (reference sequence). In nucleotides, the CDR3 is TGTGCCTGGAGTGTTGCCCTCTATGGCTACACCTTC. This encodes CAWSVALYGYTF.

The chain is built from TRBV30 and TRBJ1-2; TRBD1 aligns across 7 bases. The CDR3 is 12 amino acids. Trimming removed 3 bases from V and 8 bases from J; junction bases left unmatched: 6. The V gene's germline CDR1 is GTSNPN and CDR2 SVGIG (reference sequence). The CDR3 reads CAWRETGDGYTF. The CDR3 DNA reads TGTGCCTGGAGGGAAACAGGGGACGGCTACACCTTC. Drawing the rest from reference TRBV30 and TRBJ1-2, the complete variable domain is SQTIHQWPATLVQPVGSPLSLECTVEGTSNPNLYWYRQAAGRGLQLLFYSVGIGQISSEVPQNLSASRPQDRQFILSSKKLLLSDSGFYLCAWRETGDGYTFGSGTRLTVV.

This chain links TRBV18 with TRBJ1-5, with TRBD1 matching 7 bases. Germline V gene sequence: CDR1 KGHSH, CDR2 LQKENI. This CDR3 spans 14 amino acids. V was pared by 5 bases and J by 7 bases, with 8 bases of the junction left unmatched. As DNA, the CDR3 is TGTGCCAGCTCAGCTACAGGGGATAGACAGCCCCAGCATTTT. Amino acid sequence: CASSATGDRQPQHF.

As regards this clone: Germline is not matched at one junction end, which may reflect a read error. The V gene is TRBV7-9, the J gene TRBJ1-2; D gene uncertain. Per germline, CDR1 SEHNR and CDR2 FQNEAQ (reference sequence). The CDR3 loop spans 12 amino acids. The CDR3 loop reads CASSLDMGITSF. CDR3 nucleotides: TGTGCCAGCAGCTTAGACATGGGGATCACCTCCTTC.

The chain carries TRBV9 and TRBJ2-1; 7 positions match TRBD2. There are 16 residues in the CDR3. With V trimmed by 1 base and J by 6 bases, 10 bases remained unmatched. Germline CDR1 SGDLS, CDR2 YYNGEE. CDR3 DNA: TGTGCCAGCAGCGTATCCGGGACTACGTTGAGCAATGAGCAGTTCTTC. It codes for CASSVSGTTLSNEQFF.

CDR3 region: CASSPLGGAWGGYTF. The DNA for the CDR3 is TGCGCCAGCAGTCCCCTTGGGGGGGCTTGGGGTGGCTACACCTTC. This chain connects TRBV10-1 to TRBJ1-2; D perhaps matches TRBD1 (6 bases). Germline V CDR1 and CDR2: WNHNN, SYGVQD (reference sequence). The V gene lost 5 bases and the J gene lost 7 bases, with 20 bases spanning the gap. The CDR3 spans 15 residues.

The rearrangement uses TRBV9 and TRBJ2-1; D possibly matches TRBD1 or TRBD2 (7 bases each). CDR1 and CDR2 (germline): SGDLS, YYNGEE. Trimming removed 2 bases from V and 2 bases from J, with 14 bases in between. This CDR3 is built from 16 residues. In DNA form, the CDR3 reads TGTGCCAGCAGCGTCCAGGGGGGGGCTACCTACAATGAGCAGTTCTTC. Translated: CASSVQGGATYNEQFF. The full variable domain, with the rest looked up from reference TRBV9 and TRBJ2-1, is DSGVTQTPKHLITATGQRVTLRCSPRSGDLSVYWYQQSLDQGLQFLIQYYNGEERAKGNILERFSAQQFPDLHSELNLSSLELGDSALYFCASSVQGGATYNEQFFGPGTRLTVL.

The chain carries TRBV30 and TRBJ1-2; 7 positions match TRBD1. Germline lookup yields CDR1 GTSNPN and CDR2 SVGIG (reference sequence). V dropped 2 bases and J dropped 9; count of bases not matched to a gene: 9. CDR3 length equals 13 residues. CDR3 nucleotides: TGTGCCTGGAGTAGGGACAGTGCGGGAAGCTACACCTTC. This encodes CAWSRDSAGSYTF. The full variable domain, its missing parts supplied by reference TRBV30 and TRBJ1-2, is SQTIHQWPATLVQPVGSPLSLECTVEGTSNPNLYWYRQAAGRGLQLLFYSVGIGQISSEVPQNLSASRPQDRQFILSSKKLLLSDSGFYLCAWSRDSAGSYTFGSGTRLTVV.

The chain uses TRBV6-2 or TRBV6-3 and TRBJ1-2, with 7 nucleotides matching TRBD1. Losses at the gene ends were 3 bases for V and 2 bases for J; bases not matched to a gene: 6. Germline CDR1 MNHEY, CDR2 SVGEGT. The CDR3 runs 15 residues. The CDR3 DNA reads TGTGCCAGCAGTTATAGAGGGGGCTACAACTATGGCTACACCTTC. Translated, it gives CASSYRGGYNYGYTF.

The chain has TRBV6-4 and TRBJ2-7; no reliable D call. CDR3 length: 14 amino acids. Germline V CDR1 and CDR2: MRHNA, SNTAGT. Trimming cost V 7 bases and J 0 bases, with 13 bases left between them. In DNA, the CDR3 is TGTGCCAGCAATACCGTACGGAGCTCCTACGAGCAGTACTTC. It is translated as CASNTVRSSYEQYF.

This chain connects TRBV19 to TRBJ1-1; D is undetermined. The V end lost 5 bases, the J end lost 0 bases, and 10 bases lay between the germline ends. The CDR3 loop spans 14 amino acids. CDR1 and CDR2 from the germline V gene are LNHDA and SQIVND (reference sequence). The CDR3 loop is CASSLGNMNTEAFF. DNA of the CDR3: TGTGCCAGTAGTCTGGGGAACATGAACACTGAAGCTTTCTTT.

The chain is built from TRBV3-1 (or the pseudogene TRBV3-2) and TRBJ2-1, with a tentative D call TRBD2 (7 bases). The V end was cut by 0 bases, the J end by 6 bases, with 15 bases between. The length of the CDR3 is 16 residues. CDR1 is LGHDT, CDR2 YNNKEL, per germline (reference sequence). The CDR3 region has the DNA TGTGCCAGCAGCCAAGATTTGGTGGGGGGGCTCAATGAGCAGTTCTTC. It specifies CASSQDLVGGLNEQFF.

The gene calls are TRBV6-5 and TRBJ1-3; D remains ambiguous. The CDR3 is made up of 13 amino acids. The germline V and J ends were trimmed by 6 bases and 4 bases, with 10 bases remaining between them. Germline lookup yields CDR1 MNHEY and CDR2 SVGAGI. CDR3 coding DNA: TGTGCCAGCAGCCTGACCTCAGGAAACACCATATATTTT. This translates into CASSLTSGNTIYF.

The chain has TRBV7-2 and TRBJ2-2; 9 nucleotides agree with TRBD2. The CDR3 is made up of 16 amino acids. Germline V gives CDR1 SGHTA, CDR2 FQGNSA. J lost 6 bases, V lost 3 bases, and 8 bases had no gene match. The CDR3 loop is CASSFISGSSPGELFF. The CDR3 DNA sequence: TGTGCCAGCAGCTTCATTAGCGGGAGTTCCCCCGGGGAGCTGTTTTTT.

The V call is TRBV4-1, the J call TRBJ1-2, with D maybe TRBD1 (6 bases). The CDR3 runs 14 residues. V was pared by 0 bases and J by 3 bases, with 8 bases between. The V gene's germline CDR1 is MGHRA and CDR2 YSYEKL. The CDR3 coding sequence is TGCGCCAGCAGCCAAGATCCAGGGGACTATGGCTACACCTTC. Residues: CASSQDPGDYGYTF.

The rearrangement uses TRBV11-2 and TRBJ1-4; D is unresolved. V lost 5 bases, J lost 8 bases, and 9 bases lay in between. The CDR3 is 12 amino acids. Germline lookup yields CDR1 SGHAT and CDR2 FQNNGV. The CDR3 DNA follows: TGTGCCAGCAGCCGCTCGGGGGAAAAACTGTTTTTT. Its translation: CASSRSGEKLFF.

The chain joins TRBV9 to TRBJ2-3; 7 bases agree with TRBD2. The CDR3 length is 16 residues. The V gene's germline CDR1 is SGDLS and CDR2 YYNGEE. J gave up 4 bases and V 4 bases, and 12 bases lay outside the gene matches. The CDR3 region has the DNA TGTGCCAGCAGCTCCCAGACTAGCCAAATCGCAGATACGCAGTATTTT. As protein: CASSSQTSQIADTQYF.

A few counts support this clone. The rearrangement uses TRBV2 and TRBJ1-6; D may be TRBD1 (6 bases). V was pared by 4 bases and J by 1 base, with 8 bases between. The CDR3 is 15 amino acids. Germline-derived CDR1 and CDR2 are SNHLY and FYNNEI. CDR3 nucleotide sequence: TGTGCCAGCAGTGTAGGGGGATCCTATAATTCACCCCTCCACTTT. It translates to CASSVGGSYNSPLHF.

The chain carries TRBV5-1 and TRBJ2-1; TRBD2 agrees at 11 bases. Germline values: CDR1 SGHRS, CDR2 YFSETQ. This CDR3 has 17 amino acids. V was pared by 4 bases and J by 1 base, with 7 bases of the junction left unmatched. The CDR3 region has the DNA TGCGCCAGCAGCCCCACTAGCGGGAGAAGGTCCTACAATGAGCAGTTCTTC. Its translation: CASSPTSGRRSYNEQFF.

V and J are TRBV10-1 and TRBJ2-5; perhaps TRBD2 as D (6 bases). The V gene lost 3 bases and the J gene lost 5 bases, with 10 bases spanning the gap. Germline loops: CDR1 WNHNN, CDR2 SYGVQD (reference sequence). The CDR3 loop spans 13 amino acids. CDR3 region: CASSDGGTETQYF. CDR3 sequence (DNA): TGCGCCAGCAGTGATGGGGGGACGGAGACCCAGTACTTC.

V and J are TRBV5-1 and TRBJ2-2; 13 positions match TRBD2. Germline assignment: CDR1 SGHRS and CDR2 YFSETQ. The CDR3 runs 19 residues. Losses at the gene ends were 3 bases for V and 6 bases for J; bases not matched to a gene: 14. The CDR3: CASSSRQTGTSGISGELFF. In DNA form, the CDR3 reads TGCGCCAGCAGCTCCAGACAGACCGGGACTAGCGGGATTTCCGGGGAGCTGTTTTTT.

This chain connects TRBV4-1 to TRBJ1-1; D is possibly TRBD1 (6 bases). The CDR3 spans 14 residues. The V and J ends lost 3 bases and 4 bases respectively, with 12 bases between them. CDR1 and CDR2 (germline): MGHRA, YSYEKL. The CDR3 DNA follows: TGCGCCAGCAGCCACCTCCGGGACATCACTGAAGCTTTCTTT. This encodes CASSHLRDITEAFF.

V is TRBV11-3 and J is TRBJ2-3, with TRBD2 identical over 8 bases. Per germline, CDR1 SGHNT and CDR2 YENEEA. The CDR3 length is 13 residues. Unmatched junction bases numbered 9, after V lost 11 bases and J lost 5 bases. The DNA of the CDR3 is TGTGCCTCGTCACGGGAGGGGAAAGATACGCAGTATTTT. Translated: CASSREGKDTQYF.